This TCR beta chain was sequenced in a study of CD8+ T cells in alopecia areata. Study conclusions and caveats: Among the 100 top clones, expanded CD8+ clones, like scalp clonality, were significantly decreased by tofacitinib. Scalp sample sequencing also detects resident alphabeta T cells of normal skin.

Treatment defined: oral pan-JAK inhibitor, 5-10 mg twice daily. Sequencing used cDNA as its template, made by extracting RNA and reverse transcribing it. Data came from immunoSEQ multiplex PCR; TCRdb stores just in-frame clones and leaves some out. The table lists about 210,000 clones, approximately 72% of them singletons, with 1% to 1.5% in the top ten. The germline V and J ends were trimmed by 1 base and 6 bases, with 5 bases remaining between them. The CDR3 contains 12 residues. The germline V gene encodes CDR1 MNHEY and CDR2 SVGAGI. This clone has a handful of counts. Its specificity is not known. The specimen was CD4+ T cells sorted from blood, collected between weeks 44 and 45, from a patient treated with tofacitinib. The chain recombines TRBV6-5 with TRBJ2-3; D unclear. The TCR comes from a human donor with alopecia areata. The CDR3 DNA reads TGTGCCAGCAGTTACTTTAGCGATACGCAGTATTTT. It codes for CASSYFSDTQYF.